These 26 T cell receptor beta chains came from one sample sequenced in a study of T cell responses to AZD1222 COVID-19 vaccine (dated by TCRdb to the early 2020s). The meaning of the sample's time point label: about 28 days (+/-7) after the second vaccine dose. What the treatment or condition label conveys for this sample: meningococcal conjugate vaccine given as trial control. The protocol used for the library was the immunoSEQ multiplex PCR assay. TCRdb holds this immuneACCESS table with in-frame rearrangements only. Some clones are missing; in checked studies, unresolved V genes explain under half, and the rest has no known cause. The sample table contains 170,000 or so clones; only one count was recorded for about 93% of them. Clones ranked in the top ten supply 0.8% to 1.3% of the sample. Sequenced here: peripheral blood, sampled 28 days after the second dose of the MenACWY control vaccine. The receptors shown here come from an adult who received the MenACWY meningococcal vaccine as a control.

V is TRBV5-6 and J is TRBJ2-5; TRBD1 agrees at 8 bases. After removal of 2 bases from V and 3 bases from J, the junction contained 6 bases not matched to a gene. The CDR3 covers 15 residues. Germline V gene data show CDR1 as SGHDT and CDR2 as YYEEEE. The CDR3 is CASSLPGTGEETQYF. CDR3 sequence (DNA): TGTGCCAGCAGCTTACCCGGGACAGGCGAAGAGACCCAGTACTTC.

This chain links TRBV19 with TRBJ1-5; D ambiguous. The CDR3 extends over 14 amino acids. CDR1 and CDR2 (germline): LNHDA, SQIVND (reference sequence). Trimming removed 6 bases from V and 3 bases from J, with 12 bases in between. CDR3: CASSPTGNNQPQHF. Written as DNA, the CDR3 is TGTGCCAGTAGCCCGACGGGAAACAATCAGCCCCAGCATTTT.

DNA of the CDR3: TGTGCCAGCAGCTTGGGCCTAACGCAGCCCCAGCATTTT. Its translation: CASSLGLTQPQHF. The V gene is TRBV11-2, the J gene TRBJ1-5; D is unclear. The CDR3 sequence is 13 residues long. V lost 3 bases to trimming and J lost 7 bases, with 10 bases between them. CDR1 SGHAT and CDR2 FQNNGV come from the germline V gene.

The rearrangement joins TRBV3-1 (or the pseudogene TRBV3-2) to TRBJ1-1; D is unclear. The CDR3 length is 12 residues. The germline V gene has CDR1 LGHDT and CDR2 YNNKEL (reference sequence). Trimming removed 6 bases from V and 4 bases from J, with 9 bases in between. The CDR3 sequence: CASRNIGTEAFF. The CDR3 nucleotides read TGTGCCAGCAGGAACATCGGCACTGAAGCTTTCTTT.

J is TRBJ1-3 and V is TRBV12-3 or TRBV12-4; D is uncertain. CDR3 length: 11 amino acids. V was clipped by 2 bases and J by 16 bases, with 12 bases between them. The DNA of the CDR3 is TGTGCCAGCAGTTTACGGTCTAGTTGTTATTTT. It translates to CASSLRSSCYF.

The chain is built from TRBV9 and TRBJ1-2; 8 nucleotides match TRBD1. The germline gives CDR1 SGDLS, CDR2 YYNGEE. Germline trimming cut 0 bases from V and 8 bases from J; bases unmatched to any gene: 6. The CDR3 runs 14 residues. CDR3 residues: CASSVAAGGRGYTF. CDR3 sequence (DNA): TGTGCCAGCAGCGTAGCTGCAGGGGGCAGAGGCTACACCTTC.

The V call is TRBV12-3 or TRBV12-4, the J call TRBJ1-1, with 8 bases aligning to TRBD1. CDR3 length: 11 amino acids. The V and J ends lost 5 bases and 11 bases, in that order; junction bases with no gene match: 4. The CDR3 sequence is CASSNRGGAFF. For the CDR3, the DNA is TGTGCCAGCAGTAACAGGGGGGGGGCTTTCTTT.

V usage is TRBV9 and J usage is TRBJ1-3, with a weak D call TRBD1 (5 bases). Germline-derived CDR1 and CDR2 are SGDLS and YYNGEE. Trimming removed 0 bases from V and 4 bases from J, with 14 bases in between. CDR3 size: 16 residues. Written as DNA, the CDR3 is TGTGCCAGCAGCGTAGAAGCAGGGACGTTCGGAAACACCATATATTTT. Translation gives CASSVEAGTFGNTIYF.

V and J are TRBV5-4 and TRBJ2-7; D is undetermined. Germline V gene sequence: CDR1 SGHNT, CDR2 YYREEE (reference sequence). This CDR3 region has 13 residues. V was clipped by 0 bases and J by 9 bases, with 13 bases between them. This CDR3 is CASSLEAGSGQYF. CDR3 bases: TGTGCCAGCAGCTTGGAGGCAGGTTCGGGGCAGTACTTC.

The chain links TRBV6-5 to TRBJ2-5, with D perhaps TRBD1 (6 bases). The V end lost 0 bases, the J end lost 1 base, and 9 bases lay between the germline ends. In germline, CDR1 is MNHEY, CDR2 SVGAGI. The CDR3 loop spans 15 amino acids. The CDR3, as DNA: TGTGCCAGCAGTTACTCCAACAGGGTCCAAGAGACCCAGTACTTC. It translates to CASSYSNRVQETQYF.

The chain is built from TRBV7-6 and TRBJ1-1; D not resolved. Trimming took 1 base from V and 0 from J, leaving 9 bases between them. The germline CDR1 and CDR2 sequences are SGHVS and FNYEAQ. The CDR3 contains 15 residues. The CDR3 reads CASSLGGRLNTEAFF. The CDR3 DNA sequence: TGTGCCAGCAGCTTAGGAGGCAGGTTGAACACTGAAGCTTTCTTT. Full variable domain (remainder filled in from reference TRBV7-6 and TRBJ1-1): GAGVSQSPRYKVTKRGQDVALRCDPISGHVSLYWYRQALGQGPEFLTYFNYEAQQDKSGLPNDRFSAERPEGSISTLTIQRTEQRDSAMYRCASSLGGRLNTEAFFGQGTRLTVV.

This clone was seen just once. CDR3 sequence (DNA): TGTGCCAGCAGTCAGACATCTCAGGCCTACAATGAGCAGTTCTTC. Its translation: CASSQTSQAYNEQFF. The chain has TRBV6-2 or TRBV6-3 and TRBJ2-1; D is uncertain. Trimming took off 5 bases at V and 2 bases at J, with 13 bases between the two ends. From germline, CDR1 is MNHEY and CDR2 SVGEGT. This CDR3 contains 15 residues.

The rearrangement uses TRBV3-1 (or the pseudogene TRBV3-2) and TRBJ1-1; D gene unclear. Trimming took off 5 bases at V and 4 bases at J, with 8 bases between the two ends. Per germline, CDR1 LGHDT and CDR2 YNNKEL (reference sequence). This CDR3 is built from 12 residues. The DNA for the CDR3 is TGTGCCAGCAGCTCCCGGGTCACTGAAGCTTTCTTT. It specifies CASSSRVTEAFF.

V and J are TRBV28 and TRBJ1-6; TRBD1 matches 8 bases. The CDR3 runs to 16 residues. Trimming at V came to 5 bases and at J to 9 bases, leaving 12 bases not matched to a gene. The germline V gene encodes CDR1 MDHEN and CDR2 SYDVKM. The CDR3: CASSRTGPGDSSPLHF. CDR3 DNA: TGTGCCAGCAGTAGGACAGGGCCTGGGGACAGTTCACCCCTCCACTTT.

The rearrangement uses TRBV20-1 and TRBJ1-4; D gene unclear. Trimming took off 1 base at V and 8 bases at J, with 5 bases between the two ends. The CDR3 has 11 residues. CDR1 and CDR2 from the germline V gene are DFQATT and SNEGSKA (reference sequence). CDR3 in amino acids: CSARVGEKLFF. The CDR3 DNA follows: TGCAGTGCTAGAGTAGGGGAAAAACTGTTTTTT.

The chain recombines TRBV30 with TRBJ1-2; D call uncertain. CDR1 and CDR2 (germline): GTSNPN, SVGIG (reference sequence). Trimming removed 0 bases at V and 5 bases at J, with 7 bases between. This CDR3 region has 12 residues. The CDR3 loop is CAWSVGRYGYTF. CDR3 nucleotide sequence: TGTGCCTGGAGTGTAGGGAGGTATGGCTACACCTTC. Based on the CDR3 plus reference TRBV30 and TRBJ1-2, the full variable domain is SQTIHQWPATLVQPVGSPLSLECTVEGTSNPNLYWYRQAAGRGLQLLFYSVGIGQISSEVPQNLSASRPQDRQFILSSKKLLLSDSGFYLCAWSVGRYGYTFGSGTRLTVV.

The rearrangement uses TRBV6-5 and TRBJ2-7, with D tentatively TRBD1 (5 bases). Germline values: CDR1 MNHEY, CDR2 SVGAGI. With 4 bases removed from V and 3 bases from J, the gap between germline ends came to 19 bases. The CDR3 covers 16 residues. CDR3 nucleotide sequence: TGTGCCAGCAGTTTAAGGCAGGGAAGCCGGAGCTACGAGCAGTACTTC. Translating it yields CASSLRQGSRSYEQYF.

This chain joins TRBV5-6 and TRBJ1-6, with 12 nucleotides matching TRBD1. The CDR3 loop spans 16 amino acids. The V and J ends lost 4 bases and 5 bases, in that order; junction bases with no gene match: 4. Germline V gene lookup returns CDR1 SGHDT and CDR2 YYEEEE. CDR3 protein: CASSRDRGLDNSPLHF. CDR3 DNA sequence: TGTGCCAGCAGCCGGGACAGGGGGCTGGATAATTCACCCCTCCACTTT.

This clone appeared a single time. The chain carries TRBV4-2 and TRBJ1-4; D not certain. Per germline, CDR1 LGHNA and CDR2 YNFKEQ. The CDR3 consists of 15 residues. V lost 0 bases and J lost 3, with 8 bases in between. Written as DNA, the CDR3 is TGTGCCAGCAGCCAAGACAGGTTAGCTAATGAAAAACTGTTTTTT. It codes for CASSQDRLANEKLFF.

This clone was observed once. V is TRBV6-2 or TRBV6-3 and J is TRBJ2-3; 9 bases fit TRBD2. J was trimmed by 2 bases and V by 5 bases; bases with no gene match: 5. Germline V gene lookup returns CDR1 MNHEY and CDR2 SVGEGT. This CDR3 has 15 amino acids. The CDR3 protein is CASSRAGGPTDTQYF. For the CDR3, the DNA is TGTGCCAGCAGTCGAGCGGGGGGACCCACAGATACGCAGTATTTT.

The chain uses TRBV4-2 and TRBJ1-3; D is perhaps TRBD1 (6 bases). CDR1 is LGHNA, CDR2 YNFKEQ, per germline. Trimming removed 7 bases at V and 2 bases at J, with 21 bases between. The CDR3 spans 17 residues. The CDR3 sequence: CASTPSGAWRPGNTIYF. The DNA for the CDR3 is TGTGCCAGCACCCCGTCAGGGGCTTGGAGGCCTGGAAACACCATATATTTT.

This sequence joins TRBV29-1 and TRBJ1-1, with no clear D. Germline V gene data show CDR1 as SQVTM and CDR2 as ANQGSEA. The V end was cut by 3 bases, the J end by 8 bases, with 13 bases between. The CDR3 runs 12 residues. The CDR3 spells CSVEVNGGEAFF. The CDR3, as DNA: TGCAGCGTTGAGGTAAATGGTGGGGAAGCTTTCTTT.

V is TRBV6-5 and J is TRBJ1-2; 9 nucleotides line up with TRBD1. This CDR3 has 14 residues. V trimming: 6 bases; J trimming: 4 bases; junction bases outside the gene matches: 6. The V gene's germline CDR1 is MNHEY and CDR2 SVGAGI. The CDR3 coding sequence is TGTGCCAGCAGGATAGAGACAGGGGGCTATGGCTACACCTTC. This sequence encodes CASRIETGGYGYTF.

The V gene is TRBV28, the J gene TRBJ1-1, with D possibly TRBD1 on 5 matching bases. This CDR3 is 14 amino acids long. V lost 5 bases to trimming and J lost 1 base, with 11 bases between them. CDR1 and CDR2 (germline): MDHEN, SYDVKM. Here the CDR3 DNA reads TGTGCCAGCAGTCCTCGACAGCGGAACACTGAAGCTTTCTTT. Protein: CASSPRQRNTEAFF.

J is TRBJ2-5 and V is TRBV12-3 or TRBV12-4; unclear D gene. V was clipped by 3 bases and J by 6 bases, with 11 bases between them. The CDR3 is 13 residues long. In nucleotides, the CDR3 is TGTGCCAGCAGTTTGGGCAGCCCTAAGACCCAGTACTTC. Translation: CASSLGSPKTQYF.

The J gene is TRBJ1-4, the V gene TRBV7-9; 8 nucleotides match TRBD1. CDR1 and CDR2 from the germline V gene are SEHNR and FQNEAQ (reference sequence). The CDR3 spans 14 residues. V dropped 3 bases and J dropped 7; count of bases not matched to a gene: 4. The CDR3 region is CASSFGQGSEKLFF. DNA of the CDR3: TGTGCCAGCAGCTTCGGACAGGGTAGTGAAAAACTGTTTTTT.